These 19 T cell receptor beta chains share one sample of origin, sequenced in a study of cytomegalovirus exposure and HLA in healthy donors. The PCR used 60 Vbeta and 13 Jbeta primers. Sequencing used immunoSEQ multiplex PCR; TCRdb keeps in-frame clones, though not all of them. The repertoire holds 150,000 to 200,000 clones, with around 76% as singletons. The sample consisted of PBMCs. The receptors derive from a woman between 40 and 55 years old in good health and CMV-seronegative.

V usage is TRBV21-1 and J usage is TRBJ2-1; TRBD2 is taken as the D call from the table, unchecked against the DNA. TRBV21-1 is a known pseudogene. This CDR3 spans 15 amino acids. Here the CDR3 reads CASSRGGRTRNEQFF. In DNA form, the CDR3 reads TGTGCCAGCAGCAGAGGCGGGAGGACGAGAAATGAGCAGTTCTTC.

The chain recombines TRBV28 with TRBJ2-7; the D gene is possibly TRBD2 (6 bases). Germline lookup yields CDR1 MDHEN and CDR2 SYDVKM. Between the trimmed V and J ends, which lost 2 bases and 0 bases, there was a span of 11 bases. CDR3 length: 15 amino acids. CDR3 bases: TGTGCCAGCAGTTTAATTAGCGGTTACTCCTACGAGCAGTACTTC. Translation gives CASSLISGYSYEQYF.

The genes are TRBV2 and TRBJ1-4; D is perhaps TRBD1 (5 bases). V was cut by 8 bases and J by 5 bases, with 21 bases left in between. This CDR3 spans 16 amino acids. Germline CDR1 reads SNHLY; CDR2 reads FYNNEI. CDR3 residues: CASALWSKSGNEKLFF. CDR3 bases: TGTGCCAGCGCGCTTTGGAGCAAATCAGGGAATGAAAAACTGTTTTTT.

V and J are TRBV5-5 and TRBJ2-2, with TRBD2 as a possible D gene (6 bases). CDR3 size: 13 residues. Germline CDR1 is SGHKS and CDR2 is YYEKEE (reference sequence). The ends were cut back, 4 bases at V and 7 bases at J, with 11 bases in the middle. CDR3 coding DNA: TGTGCCAGCAGCCCCTGGCGGGACGGGGAGCTGTTTTTT. This sequence encodes CASSPWRDGELFF.

CDR3 nucleotides: TGCAGCGTTGGTGACAGAACGGGCTATGGCTACACCTTC. It encodes CSVGDRTGYGYTF. V and J are TRBV29-1 and TRBJ1-2, with TRBD1 as a possible D gene (5 bases). This CDR3 has 13 amino acids. Germline V gene data show CDR1 as SQVTM and CDR2 as ANQGSEA. Trimming removed 4 bases at V and 4 bases at J, with 13 bases between.

This rearrangement joins TRBV14 to TRBJ1-5, with a tentative D call TRBD1 (5 bases). The ends were cut back, 4 bases at V and 9 bases at J, with 19 bases in the middle. Germline V gene sequence: CDR1 SGHDN, CDR2 FVKESK. The CDR3 sequence is 15 residues long. In nucleotides, the CDR3 is TGTGCCAGCAGCCTTGGGACGGCCGGGGGAGGGCCCCAGCATTTT. Translation gives CASSLGTAGGGPQHF.

This chain uses TRBV9 with TRBJ1-2, with a tentative D call TRBD1 (5 bases). The CDR3 contains 13 residues. Germline-derived CDR1 and CDR2 are SGDLS and YYNGEE. V lost 7 bases, J lost 7 bases, and 17 bases lay in between. DNA of the CDR3: TGTGCCAGCTCTGGAGGGGTGATTGGTGGCTACACCTTC. This gives the protein CASSGGVIGGYTF. The whole variable domain, remainder taken from reference TRBV9 and TRBJ1-2, is DSGVTQTPKHLITATGQRVTLRCSPRSGDLSVYWYQQSLDQGLQFLIQYYNGEERAKGNILERFSAQQFPDLHSELNLSSLELGDSALYFCASSGGVIGGYTFGSGTRLTVV.

The J gene is TRBJ2-1, the V gene TRBV7-2, with a tentative D call TRBD2 (5 bases). CDR1 is SGHTA, CDR2 FQGNSA, per germline. CDR3 length equals 16 residues. Trimming stripped 2 bases from V and 4 bases from J, with 15 bases between. CDR3: CASSLIYQRAYNEQFF. The CDR3 DNA reads TGTGCCAGCAGCTTAATTTACCAGAGGGCATACAATGAGCAGTTCTTC.

The chain is built from TRBV6-6 and TRBJ1-5, with 8 bases aligning to TRBD1. The junction had 3 bases not matched to a gene; V was cut back by 5 bases and J by 3 bases. CDR1 is MNHNY and CDR2 is SVGAGI in the germline V gene (reference sequence). This CDR3 is 14 amino acids long. The CDR3 bases are TGTGCCAGCAGTAGGGGACAGGCCAATCAGCCCCAGCATTTT. Encoded protein: CASSRGQANQPQHF.

This rearrangement joins TRBV2 to TRBJ2-6; TRBD1 matches at 7 bases. The J segment lost 0 bases and the V segment lost 6 bases, leaving 5 bases of the junction unmatched. This CDR3 is 16 amino acids long. Germline V gene sequence: CDR1 SNHLY, CDR2 FYNNEI. DNA of the CDR3: TGTGCCAGCAGAAGCGACAGGGCCTCTGGGGCCAACGTCCTGACTTTC. Translated, it gives CASRSDRASGANVLTF.

There are a few counts of this clone. The rearrangement uses TRBV18 and TRBJ2-2, with D maybe TRBD1 (5 bases). The CDR3 is 15 residues long. Trimming shortened V by 5 bases and J by 8 bases, and 18 bases separated the two germline ends. Germline V gene data show CDR1 as KGHSH and CDR2 as LQKENI. In nucleotides, the CDR3 is TGTGCCAGCTCATCCACCGGGCAGGGAAGAGGGGAGCTGTTTTTT. Translated, it gives CASSSTGQGRGELFF.

This rearrangement joins TRBV30 to TRBJ1-5; 7 nucleotides agree with TRBD1. The CDR3 contains 13 residues. V lost 1 base and J lost 13; bases outside the gene matches: 10. In germline, CDR1 is GTSNPN, CDR2 SVGIG (reference sequence). Here the CDR3 reads CAWSDRGSRTQHF. In DNA form, the CDR3 reads TGTGCCTGGAGTGACAGGGGCTCGCGAACTCAGCATTTT.

The chain carries TRBV30 and TRBJ2-7, with 11 bases that match TRBD2. This CDR3 comprises 13 residues. V lost 7 bases to trimming and J lost 11 bases; unmatched junction nucleotides: 13. From germline, CDR1 is GTSNPN and CDR2 SVGIG (reference sequence). The chain's CDR3 is CALWHSGRDKKYF. CDR3 DNA sequence: TGTGCCTTGTGGCATAGCGGGAGGGATAAGAAGTACTTC.

The chain links TRBV15 to TRBJ2-2; TRBD2 aligns across 8 bases. The V and J ends lost 0 bases and 0 bases, in that order; junction bases with no gene match: 6. Germline-derived CDR1 and CDR2 are LNHNV and YYDKDF (reference sequence). The CDR3 covers 18 residues. CDR3 in DNA: TGTGCCACCAGCAGAGATCGGGGGGGACTGACGAACACCGGGGAGCTGTTTTTT. It encodes CATSRDRGGLTNTGELFF. Full variable domain (missing parts from reference TRBV15 and TRBJ2-2): DAMVIQNPRYQVTQFGKPVTLSCSQTLNHNVMYWYQQKSSQAPKLLFHYYDKDFNNEADTPDNFQSRRPNTSFCFLDIRSPGLGDTAMYLCATSRDRGGLTNTGELFFGEGSRLTVL.

J is TRBJ1-2 and V is TRBV28; 7 nucleotides match TRBD1. The CDR3 runs to 14 residues. The J segment lost 6 bases and the V segment lost 8 bases, leaving 12 bases of the junction unmatched. In germline, CDR1 is MDHEN, CDR2 SYDVKM. The CDR3 coding sequence is TGTGCCAGCGGACCGGGACAGTCCTTAAATGGCTACACCTTC. It is translated as CASGPGQSLNGYTF.

The CDR3 nucleotides read TGTGCCTGGAGCCCTACGGGCGGGGGTGAGACCCAGTACTTC. Protein sequence: CAWSPTGGGETQYF. The J gene is TRBJ2-5, the V gene TRBV30, with 7 bases matching TRBD2. Germline V gene data show CDR1 as GTSNPN and CDR2 as SVGIG (reference sequence). The CDR3 is made up of 14 amino acids. The V and J ends lost 3 bases and 5 bases, in that order; junction bases with no gene match: 9.

As DNA, the CDR3 is TGTGCCAGCAGCAACCAAGGGGGTATGGAAACCCAGTACTTC. It encodes CASSNQGGMETQYF. V and J are TRBV11-2 and TRBJ2-5; a weak D match, TRBD1 (6 bases). The V end lost 5 bases, the J end lost 8 bases, and 18 bases lay between the germline ends. Germline V gives CDR1 SGHAT, CDR2 FQNNGV. The CDR3 spans 14 residues.

The chain carries TRBV10-3 and TRBJ2-3; 9 bases agree with TRBD2. Germline V gene lookup returns CDR1 ENHRY and CDR2 SYGVKD. This CDR3 is built from 15 residues. The junction had 4 bases not matched to a gene; V was cut back by 6 bases and J by 0 bases. The CDR3 DNA is TGTGCCATCAGGATGACTAGCGGCAGCACAGATACGCAGTATTTT. Encoded protein: CAIRMTSGSTDTQYF.

This clone was seen a handful of times. This chain connects TRBV28 to TRBJ1-2, with D hard to call. Germline V lookup: CDR1 MDHEN, CDR2 SYDVKM. With 3 bases removed from V and 7 bases from J, the gap between germline ends came to 9 bases. The CDR3 extends over 12 amino acids. The CDR3 DNA reads as TGTGCCAGCAGTTTCCCCCCCAGTGGCTACACCTTC. Protein sequence: CASSFPPSGYTF.